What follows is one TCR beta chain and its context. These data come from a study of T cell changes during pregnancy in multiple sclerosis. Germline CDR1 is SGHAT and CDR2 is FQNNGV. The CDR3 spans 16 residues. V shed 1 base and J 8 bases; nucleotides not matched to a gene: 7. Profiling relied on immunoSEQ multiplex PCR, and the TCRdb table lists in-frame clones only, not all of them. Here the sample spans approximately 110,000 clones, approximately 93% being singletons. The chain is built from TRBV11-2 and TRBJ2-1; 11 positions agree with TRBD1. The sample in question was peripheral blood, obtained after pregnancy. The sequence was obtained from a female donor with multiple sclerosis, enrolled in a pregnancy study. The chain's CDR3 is CASSLASGTGGYEQFF. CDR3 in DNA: TGTGCCAGCAGCTTAGCCAGCGGGACAGGGGGTTATGAGCAGTTCTTC.